This TCR beta chain was profiled in a study of CD8 T cells in Susac syndrome. About 0.45 to 1 ug RNA was reverse transcribed with random hexamers. Across 54 Vbeta and 13 Jbeta, immunoSEQ multiplex PCR amplified TCR beta CDR3. TCRdb independently ran MiXCR on the immunoSEQ multiplex PCR reads; one entry per CDR3 protein. The sample holds 95,000 to 150,000 distinct CDR3 sequences, approximately 95% seen once. TCR beta was sequenced from blood CD8+ and CD4+ T cells. General study results and limits: The study conceded that its TCR sequencing and HLA analysis involved relatively few individuals.

This CDR3 is built from 12 residues. V lost 0 bases and J 11 bases, leaving 9 bases between the germline ends. As regards this clonotype: What it binds is not known.

The sample consisted of CD8+ T cells from PBMCs. This TCR came from a human donor with multiple sclerosis. The chain recombines TRBV12-3 or TRBV12-4 with TRBJ2-3; D gene uncertain. The CDR3 coding sequence is TGTGCCAGCAGTTTAGCCAGTCCTCAGCAGTATTTT. It codes for CASSLASPQQYF.